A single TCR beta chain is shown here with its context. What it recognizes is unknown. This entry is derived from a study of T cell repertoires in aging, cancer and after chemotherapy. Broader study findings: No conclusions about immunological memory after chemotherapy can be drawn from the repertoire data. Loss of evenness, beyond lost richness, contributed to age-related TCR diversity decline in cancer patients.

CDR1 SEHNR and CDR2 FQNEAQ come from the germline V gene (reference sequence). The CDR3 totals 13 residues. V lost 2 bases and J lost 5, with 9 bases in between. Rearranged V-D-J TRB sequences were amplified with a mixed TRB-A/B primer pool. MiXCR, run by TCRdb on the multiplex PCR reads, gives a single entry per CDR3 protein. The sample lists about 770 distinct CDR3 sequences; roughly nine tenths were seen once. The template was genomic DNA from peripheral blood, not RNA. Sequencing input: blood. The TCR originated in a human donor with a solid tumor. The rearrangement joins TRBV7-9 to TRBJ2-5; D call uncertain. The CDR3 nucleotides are TGTGCCAGCAGCTTAAGGGCGGTGGAGACCCAGTACTTC. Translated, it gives CASSLRAVETQYF.